The clone carrying this T cell receptor beta chain has a count of ten or more. The target antigen is unknown. This sample was taken from a study of metastatic and nonmetastatic thyroid tumors. For the study at large: It was across blood and tumor or nodule tissue from malignant and benign thyroid patients that repertoires were compared.

Per the study methods: The study took CDR3 differences across clinicopathological groups and made a distant-metastasis classifier for papillary thyroid cancer from them. TCRdb re-analyzed the PCR reads through MiXCR. TCRdb assigned the V and J calls; the authors' analysis was not used. Here the sample spans over 30,000 clones, 15% being singletons. Whole-study results and caveats: In blood and tumor, TCR beta diversity was reportedly significantly higher in malignant thyroid tumors than in benign nodules.

Thyroid surgery had not been preceded by any treatment in any patient. In germline, CDR1 is MNHEY, CDR2 SMNVEV (reference sequence). The CDR3 sequence is 14 residues long. Trimming left V 2 bases short and J 1 base short, with 8 bases between. What was sequenced was blood. This receptor was obtained from a male donor with papillary thyroid cancer or a benign thyroid nodule (not recorded which). Some clones in this sample may be carry-over from other donors' samples. The V call is TRBV27, the J call TRBJ1-1, with D possibly matching TRBD1 (5 bases). The CDR3 spells CASSLQGRNTEAFF. The CDR3, as DNA: TGTGCCAGCAGTTTACAGGGACGGAACACTGAAGCTTTCTTT.